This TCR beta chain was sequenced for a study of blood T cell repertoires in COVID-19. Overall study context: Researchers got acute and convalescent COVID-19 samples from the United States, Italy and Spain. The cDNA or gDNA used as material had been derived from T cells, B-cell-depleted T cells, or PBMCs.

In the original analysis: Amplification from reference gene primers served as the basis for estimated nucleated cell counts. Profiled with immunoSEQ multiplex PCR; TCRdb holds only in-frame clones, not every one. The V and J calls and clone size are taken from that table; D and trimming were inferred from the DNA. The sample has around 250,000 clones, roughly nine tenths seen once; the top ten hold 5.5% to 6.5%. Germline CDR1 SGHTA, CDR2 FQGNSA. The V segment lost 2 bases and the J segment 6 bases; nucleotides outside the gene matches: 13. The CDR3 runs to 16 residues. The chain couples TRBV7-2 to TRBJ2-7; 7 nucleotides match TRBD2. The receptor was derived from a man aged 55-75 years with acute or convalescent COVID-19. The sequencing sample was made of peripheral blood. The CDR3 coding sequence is TGTGCCAGCAGCTTATCGGGGGGTGGGTTATTGGGCGAGCAGTACTTC. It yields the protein CASSLSGGGLLGEQYF.